Detailed here is one TCR beta chain. Antigen specificity is unknown. This sample is drawn from a study of blood T cells in healthy people across ages. Study results and limitations: The study found more naive CD4+ cells and higher diversity in long-lived than aged donors.

Donors gave around 9.3 milliliters of peripheral blood apiece. There were at least 5 micrograms of total RNA extracted from every sample. Alongside a J-beta primer mix, a sample-barcoded 5' primer served in a second PCR lasting roughly 6 to 12 cycles. Every cDNA was tagged by a template-switch adaptor with 12 random nucleotides. TCRdb reprocessed the 5' RACE reads via MiXCR and lists one record per CDR3 protein. The sample yields 780,000 or so distinct CDR3 sequences, about 48% seen once. In germline, CDR1 is SGHTA, CDR2 FQGNSA. The CDR3 has 18 residues. Trimming cost V 4 bases and J 5 bases; bases outside gene matches: 11.

The rearrangement joins TRBV7-2 to TRBJ2-1; TRBD2 agrees at 13 bases. The material sequenced was blood. This TCR was sampled from a man older than 75 in good health. The CDR3 reads CASSSRRTSGRGNNEQFF. The CDR3 DNA is TGTGCCAGCAGCTCGCGGCGGACTAGCGGGAGAGGCAACAATGAGCAGTTCTTC.